This T cell receptor (beta chain) was documented in a study of cytomegalovirus exposure and HLA in healthy donors. This clone was counted between two and nine times. Its antigen is not known. PCR involved 60 Vbeta and 13 Jbeta primers. Profiled with immunoSEQ multiplex PCR; TCRdb holds only in-frame clones, not every one. The table records about 160,000 clones, approximately 79% of them present only once. General study findings and limits: Sequencing depth across donors, presence/absence analyses assumed, was roughly uniform. Earlier results showed most TCR beta V segments being productive about 87% or about 30% of the time.

CDR1 is LGHNA, CDR2 YSLEER, per germline. CDR3 length: 16 residues. V dropped 0 bases and J dropped 6; count of bases not matched to a gene: 6. The chain employs TRBV4-3 and TRBJ2-1, with 9 bases fitting TRBD1. The specimen was PBMCs. This receptor was obtained from a man aged 40-49 years in good health and CMV-seronegative. CDR3 in amino acids: CASSQEGATGGNEQFF. The DNA for the CDR3 is TGCGCCAGCAGCCAAGAGGGGGCGACAGGGGGCAATGAGCAGTTCTTC.